This T cell receptor beta chain was documented in a study of T-cell memory formation after mild COVID-19. The wider study: Clustering of TCRs was largely donor specific. Study conclusions and caveats: Confirmation was lacking for SARS-CoV-2 specificity of second-wave clones that peaked on day 37. Most CD4+ clones that shrank were in CM and EM, while CD8+ ones turned up in EMRA.

Constant-segment primers served in 5'RACE that generated TCR alpha and TCR beta cDNA libraries bearing sample barcodes and UMIs. TCRdb re-derived calls from the 5' RACE reads in MiXCR, one entry per CDR3 protein. The table includes fewer than 550,000 distinct CDR3 sequences, about 19% detected once. This clonotype has just one count. What it binds is not known. Since a far larger clone is one base different, this is likely a read error. The CDR3 is 14 amino acids. Germline CDR1 SGHVS, CDR2 FQNEAQ. Sequenced material: PBMCs or a T cell subset sorted from them (not recorded which). The rearrangement joins TRBV7-8 to TRBJ1-5; maybe TRBD1 (5 bases). The TCR was taken from an adult woman who had mild COVID-19 (a few samples of this study predate the infection). Cell type and time point are not known. The CDR3 DNA reads TGTGCCAGCAGCCTGGGCCAGGGCAATCAGCACCAGCATTTT. It codes for CASSLGQGNQHQHF. The variable domain in full, with the rest retrieved from reference TRBV7-8 and TRBJ1-5, is GAGVSQSPRYKVAKRGQDVALRCDPISGHVSLFWYQQALGQGPEFLTYFQNEAQLDKSGLPSDRFFAERPEGSVSTLKIQRTQQEDSAVYLCASSLGQGNQHQHFGDGTRLSIL.